This is a list of T cell receptor beta chains from one sample in a study of T-cell memory formation after mild COVID-19. TCRdb itself ran the 5' RACE reads through MiXCR, one entry per CDR3 protein. The repertoire holds some 290,000 distinct CDR3 sequences, with 15% to 20% as singletons. Sequenced material: PBMCs or a T cell subset sorted from them (not recorded which). Receptors were obtained from a man aged 18-30 years who had mild COVID-19 (a few samples of this study predate the infection). Cell type and time point are not known. Both conserved end residues are part of each CDR3. Fields, in order: D gene, V gene, clone size, J gene, CDR3 DNA, CDR3 protein. A D gene is named only where the DNA matches it firmly. Clone sizes are given selectively: once, few, many, or a class where the clone is expanded.

.	TRBV27	.	TRBJ1-2	TGTGCCAGCAGTTTCGGGCCCCAGCACCCCTATGGCTACACCTTC	CASSFGPQHPYGYTF
.	TRBV20-1	.	TRBJ1-4	TGCAGTGCGGAGCCGGGAGAAAAACTGTTTTTT	CSAEPGEKLFF
.	TRBV6-2/TRBV6-3	many	TRBJ1-4	TGTGCCAGCAGTTATGGTGAAAAACTGTTTTTT	CASSYGEKLFF
TRBD1	TRBV7-2	few	TRBJ1-1	TGTGCCAGCAGCTTATTTCAGGGGGCCCAGGCTAGATTTTTCTTT	CASSLFQGAQARFFF
.	TRBV7-9	.	TRBJ1-1	TGTGCCAGCAGCCCGCCGGGCAGGGGCGCTCGGGGAGCTGAAGCTTTCTTT	CASSPPGRGARGAEAFF
.	TRBV20-1	many	TRBJ2-1	TGCAGTGCTAGAGGGTCTCGGCAGGCCTACAATGAGCAGTTCTTC	CSARGSRQAYNEQFF
.	TRBV4-1	few	TRBJ2-2	TGCGCCAGCAGCCAATTCGAGGGGGCCGGGGAGCTGTTTTTT	CASSQFEGAGELFF
.	TRBV20-1	few	TRBJ2-1	TGCAGTGCGCCCCCGGGGGCCTCTGGCGCCTACAATGAGCAGTTCTTC	CSAPPGASGAYNEQFF
.	TRBV20-1	.	TRBJ1-2	TGCAGTGCTAGAGGAACGGGGAGCTATGGCTACACCTTC	CSARGTGSYGYTF
TRBD2	TRBV4-1	.	TRBJ2-1	TGCGCCAGCAGCCATATAGCGGGAGATGGGAATGAGCAGTTCTTC	CASSHIAGDGNEQFF
TRBD2	TRBV4-2	.	TRBJ2-5	TGTGCCAGCAGCCCGGCTAGCGGGGGGCAAGAGACCCAGTACTTC	CASSPASGGQETQYF
TRBD1	TRBV7-6	.	TRBJ2-2	TGTGCCTGCCTCCCAGTGGACAGGGAGGACACCGGGGAGCTGTTTTTT	CACLPVDREDTGELFF
.	TRBV5-1	.	TRBJ2-7	TGCGCCAGCAGCTTGGGAACTTACGAGCAGTACTTC	CASSLGTYEQYF
.	TRBV12-5	.	TRBJ2-3	TGTGCTAGTGCCCTGGGTAATACAGATACGCAGTATTTT	CASALGNTDTQYF
.	TRBV28	few	TRBJ2-4	TGTGCCAGCAGCGCCACACGGGCCAAAAACATTCAGTACTTC	CASSATRAKNIQYF
TRBD1	TRBV4-1	few	TRBJ2-1	TGCGCCAGCAGACCATTGGACAGGTCCAATGAGCAGTTCTTC	CASRPLDRSNEQFF
.	TRBV6-6	.	TRBJ1-2	TGTGCCAGCAGTCGGCCCAGGGGCCCCAGCAACTATGGCTACACCTTC	CASSRPRGPSNYGYTF
.	TRBV7-2	few	TRBJ2-5	TGTGCCAGCAGCTTAGGGGGGGCGGTGGGGACCCAGTACTTC	CASSLGGAVGTQYF
.	TRBV2	many	TRBJ1-1	TGTGCCAGCAGGGAGAACACTGAAGCTTTCTTT	CASRENTEAFF
TRBD1	TRBV5-1	.	TRBJ1-6	TGCGCCAGCAGCTCAGGGGGCCATAATTCACCCCTCCACTTT	CASSSGGHNSPLHF
TRBD1	TRBV7-9	few	TRBJ1-1	TGTGCCAGCAGTTCGTGGGACAGGGGGTTTCTGGGCACTGAAGCTTTCTTT	CASSSWDRGFLGTEAFF
TRBD1	TRBV4-1	.	TRBJ1-2	TGCGCCAGCAGCTTCCCGGGACAGCTTAACTATGGCTACACCTTC	CASSFPGQLNYGYTF